This T cell receptor (beta chain) was captured by sequencing in a study of blood T cell repertoires in COVID-19. Study-level information: Donors in the United States, Italy and Spain gave samples during acute or convalescent COVID-19. In each case, the material was cDNA or gDNA derived from T cells, B-cell-depleted T cells, or PBMCs.

The method was immunoSEQ multiplex PCR; TCRdb's version includes in-frame clones alone and lacks a portion of them. Of roughly 250,000 clones listed, roughly 88% are singletons. Clinical history as reported by participants underpinned cohort assignment. Within 2 weeks before study entry, exposed participants met a COVID-19 case. CDR1 and CDR2 (germline): MGHRA, YSYEKL. This CDR3 contains 17 residues. The junction had 6 bases not matched to a gene; V was cut back by 2 bases and J by 2 bases. V is TRBV4-1 and J is TRBJ1-1; TRBD1 aligns across 12 bases. Specimen: PBMCs or T cells enriched from blood (not recorded which). This TCR derives from a woman aged 40 to 49 who had been exposed to COVID-19. The CDR3, as DNA: TGCGCCAGCAGCCAAAGGGGGACAGGGGGCCCCAACACTGAAGCTTTCTTT. Translating gives CASSQRGTGGPNTEAFF.